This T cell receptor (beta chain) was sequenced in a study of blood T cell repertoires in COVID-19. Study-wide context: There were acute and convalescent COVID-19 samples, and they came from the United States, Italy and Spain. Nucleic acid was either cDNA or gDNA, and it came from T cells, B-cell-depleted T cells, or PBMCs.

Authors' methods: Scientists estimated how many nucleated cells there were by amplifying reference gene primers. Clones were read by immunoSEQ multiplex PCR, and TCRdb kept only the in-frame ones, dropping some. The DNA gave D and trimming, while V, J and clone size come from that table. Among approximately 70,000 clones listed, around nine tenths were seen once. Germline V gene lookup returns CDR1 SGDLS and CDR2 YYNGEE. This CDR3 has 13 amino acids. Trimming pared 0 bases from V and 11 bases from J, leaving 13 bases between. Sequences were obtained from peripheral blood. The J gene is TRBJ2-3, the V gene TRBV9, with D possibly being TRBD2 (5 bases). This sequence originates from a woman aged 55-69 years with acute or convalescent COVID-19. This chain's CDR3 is CASSVVDSGGQYF. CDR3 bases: TGTGCCAGCAGCGTAGTAGACTCCGGAGGGCAGTATTTT.